Following are 8 T cell receptor beta chains from one sample sequenced in a study of CD8+ T cells in alopecia areata. TCR sequencing used cDNA made by reverse transcription of extracted RNA. Clones were sequenced by immunoSEQ multiplex PCR, and TCRdb holds only the in-frame ones, with some missing. Of about 150,000 clones listed, roughly 50% were seen once; the top ten hold about 6.4%. The material sequenced was CD4+ T cells sorted from blood. The source is a human donor with alopecia areata.

This chain connects TRBV2 to TRBJ1-1; TRBD1 matches at 8 bases. CDR1 is SNHLY and CDR2 is FYNNEI in the germline V gene. This CDR3 region has 14 residues. The V and J ends lost 7 bases and 2 bases, in that order; junction bases with no gene match: 6. In DNA, the CDR3 is TGTGCCAGCACTCGGACAGGGAGAAACACTGAAGCTTTCTTT. Its translation: CASTRTGRNTEAFF.

The chain carries TRBV15 and TRBJ2-2; a weak D match, TRBD2 (5 bases). V was cut by 3 bases and J by 3 bases, with 14 bases left in between. CDR1 is LNHNV, CDR2 YYDKDF, per germline (reference sequence). The CDR3 extends over 16 amino acids. CDR3 loop: CATSRAHSGYTGELFF. For the CDR3, the DNA is TGTGCCACCAGCAGGGCCCACTCGGGATACACCGGGGAGCTGTTTTTT.

The V gene is TRBV4-1, the J gene TRBJ2-3; 13 positions agree with TRBD2. CDR3 length: 17 amino acids. Per the germline V gene, CDR1 is MGHRA and CDR2 is YSYEKL. V shed 4 bases and J 3 bases; nucleotides not matched to a gene: 7. This chain's CDR3 is CASSRVPLAGGTDTQYF. The DNA for the CDR3 is TGCGCCAGCAGCCGGGTACCACTAGCGGGAGGGACAGATACGCAGTATTTT.

The V and J genes are TRBV2 and TRBJ1-1, with TRBD1 as a possible D gene (5 bases). Trimming removed 6 bases from V and 5 bases from J, with 10 bases in between. This CDR3 comprises 12 residues. Germline values: CDR1 SNHLY, CDR2 FYNNEI. For the CDR3, the DNA is TGTGCCAGCAGCGGGACGAGGACTGAAGCTTTCTTT. It yields the protein CASSGTRTEAFF.

The V gene is TRBV29-1, the J gene TRBJ2-2, with 8 bases aligning to TRBD1. V was clipped by 1 base and J by 7 bases; unmatched bases: 8. The germline gives CDR1 SQVTM, CDR2 ANQGSEA. The CDR3 extends over 15 amino acids. The CDR3 loop is CSVEGTQGARGELFF. The CDR3 region has the DNA TGCAGCGTTGAAGGCACCCAGGGGGCTCGCGGGGAGCTGTTTTTT.

V is TRBV18 and J is TRBJ1-2; no definite D call. The germline V gene encodes CDR1 KGHSH and CDR2 LQKENI. The CDR3 is 13 residues long. Trimming took 0 bases from V and 2 from J, leaving 4 bases between them. CDR3 loop: CASSPPGNYGYTF. DNA of the CDR3: TGTGCCAGCTCACCACCGGGGAACTATGGCTACACCTTC.

The chain carries TRBV11-2 and TRBJ2-1; the D gene is possibly TRBD1 (6 bases). V shed 3 bases and J shed 7 bases, with 13 bases lying between them. CDR3 length: 14 residues. The germline V gene encodes CDR1 SGHAT and CDR2 FQNNGV. The CDR3 is CASSFISGENEQFF. The CDR3, as DNA: TGTGCCAGCAGCTTCATATCAGGGGAGAATGAGCAGTTCTTC.

The rearrangement links TRBV29-1 to TRBJ2-7; D is ambiguous. This CDR3 has 12 residues. The V and J ends lost 4 bases and 6 bases respectively, with 13 bases between them. Germline assignment: CDR1 SQVTM and CDR2 ANQGSEA. CDR3 DNA sequence: TGCAGCGTTGCGATGACGGCCGCCGAGCAGTACTTC. Residues: CSVAMTAAEQYF.